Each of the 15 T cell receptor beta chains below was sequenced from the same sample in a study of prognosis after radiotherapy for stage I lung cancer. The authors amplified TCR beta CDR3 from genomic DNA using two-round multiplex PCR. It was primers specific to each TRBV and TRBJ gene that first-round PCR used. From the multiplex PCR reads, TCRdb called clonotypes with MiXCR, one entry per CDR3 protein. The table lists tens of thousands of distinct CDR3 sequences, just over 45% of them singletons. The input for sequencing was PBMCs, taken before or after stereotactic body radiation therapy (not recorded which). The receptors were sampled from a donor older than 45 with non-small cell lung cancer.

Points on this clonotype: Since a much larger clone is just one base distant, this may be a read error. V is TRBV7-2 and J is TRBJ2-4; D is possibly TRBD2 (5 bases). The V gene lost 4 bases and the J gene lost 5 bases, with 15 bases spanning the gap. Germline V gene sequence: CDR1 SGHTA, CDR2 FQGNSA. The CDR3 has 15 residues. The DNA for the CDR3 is TGTGCCAGCAGCTCCCATAGCGTATCAGAAAACATTCAGTACTTC. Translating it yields CASSSHSVSENIQYF. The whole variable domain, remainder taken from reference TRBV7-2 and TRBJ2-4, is GAGVSQSPSNKVTEKGKDVELRCDPISGHTALYWYRQSLGQGLEFLIYFQGNSAPDKSGLPSDRFSAERTGGSVSTLTIQRTQQEDSAVYLCASSSHSVSENIQYFGAGTRLSVL.

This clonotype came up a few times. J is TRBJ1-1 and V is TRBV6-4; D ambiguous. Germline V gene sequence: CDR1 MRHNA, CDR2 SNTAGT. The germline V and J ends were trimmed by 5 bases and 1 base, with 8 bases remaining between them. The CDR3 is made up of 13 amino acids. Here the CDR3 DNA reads TGTGCCAGCAGTTCCGAGGGGAACACTGAAGCTTTCTTT. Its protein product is CASSSEGNTEAFF.

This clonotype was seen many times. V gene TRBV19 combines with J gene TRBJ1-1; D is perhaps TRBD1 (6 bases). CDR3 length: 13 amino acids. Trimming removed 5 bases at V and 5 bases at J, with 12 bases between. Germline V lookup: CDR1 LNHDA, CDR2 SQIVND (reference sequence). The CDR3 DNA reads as TGTGCCAGTAGTGTTCAGGGGAATACTGAAGCTTTCTTT. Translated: CASSVQGNTEAFF. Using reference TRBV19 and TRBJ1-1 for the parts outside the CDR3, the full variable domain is DGGITQSPKYLFRKEGQNVTLSCEQNLNHDAMYWYRQDPGQGLRLIYYSQIVNDFQKGDIAEGYSVSREKKESFPLTVTSAQKNPTAFYLCASSVQGNTEAFFGQGTRLTVV.

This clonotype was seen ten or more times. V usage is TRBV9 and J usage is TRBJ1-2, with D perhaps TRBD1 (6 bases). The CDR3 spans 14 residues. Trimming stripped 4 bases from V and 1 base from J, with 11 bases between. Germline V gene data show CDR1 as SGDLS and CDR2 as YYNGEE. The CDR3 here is CASSKIQGNYGYTF. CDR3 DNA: TGTGCCAGCAGCAAGATACAGGGTAACTATGGCTACACCTTC.

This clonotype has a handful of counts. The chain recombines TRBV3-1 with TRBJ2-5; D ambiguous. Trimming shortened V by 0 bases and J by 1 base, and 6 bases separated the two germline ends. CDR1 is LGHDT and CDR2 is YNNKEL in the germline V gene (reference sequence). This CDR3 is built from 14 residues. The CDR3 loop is CASSQDNFQETQYF. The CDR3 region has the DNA TGTGCCAGCAGCCAAGATAACTTCCAAGAGACCCAGTACTTC.

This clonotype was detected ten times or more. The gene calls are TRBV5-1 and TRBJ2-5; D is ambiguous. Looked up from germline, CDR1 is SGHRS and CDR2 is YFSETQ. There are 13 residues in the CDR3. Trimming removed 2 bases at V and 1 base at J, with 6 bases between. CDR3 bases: TGCGCCAGCAGCTTCGGACGCCAAGAGACCCAGTACTTC. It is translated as CASSFGRQETQYF.

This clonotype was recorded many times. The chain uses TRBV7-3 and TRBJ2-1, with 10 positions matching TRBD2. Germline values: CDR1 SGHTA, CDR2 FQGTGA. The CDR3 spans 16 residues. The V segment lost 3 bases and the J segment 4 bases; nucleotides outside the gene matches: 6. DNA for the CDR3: TGTGCCAGCAGCTTCTCGGAGCGGGGGGGGTACAATGAGCAGTTCTTC. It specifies CASSFSERGGYNEQFF.

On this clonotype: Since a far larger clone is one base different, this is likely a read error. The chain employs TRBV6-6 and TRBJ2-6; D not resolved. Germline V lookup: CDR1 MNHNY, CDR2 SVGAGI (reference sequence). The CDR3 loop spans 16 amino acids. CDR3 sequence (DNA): TGTGCCAGCATTTACTCGGTCACGTCAGGGGCCAACGTCCTGACTTTC. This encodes CASIYSVTSGANVLTF.

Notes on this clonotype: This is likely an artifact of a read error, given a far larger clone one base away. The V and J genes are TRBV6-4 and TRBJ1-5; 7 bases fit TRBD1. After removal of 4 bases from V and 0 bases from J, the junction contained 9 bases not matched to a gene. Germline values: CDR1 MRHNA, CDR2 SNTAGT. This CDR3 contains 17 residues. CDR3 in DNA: TGTGCCAGCAGTGGGGACAGACAGAATCTTAGCAATCAGCCCCAGCATTTT. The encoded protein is CASSGDRQNLSNQPQHF.

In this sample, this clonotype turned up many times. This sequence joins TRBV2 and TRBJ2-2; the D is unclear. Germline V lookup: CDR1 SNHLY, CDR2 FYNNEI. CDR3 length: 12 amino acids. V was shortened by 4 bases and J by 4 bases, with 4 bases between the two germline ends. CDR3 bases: TGTGCCAGCAGTGGTCCCACCGGGGAGCTGTTTTTT. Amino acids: CASSGPTGELFF.

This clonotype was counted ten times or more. The CDR3 reads CASSLLAGDLQETQYF. CDR3 DNA sequence: TGTGCCAGCAGTTTGCTAGCGGGAGACCTCCAAGAGACCCAGTACTTC. The V gene is TRBV28, the J gene TRBJ2-5, with 10 bases identical to TRBD2. The CDR3 consists of 16 residues. The V gene's germline CDR1 is MDHEN and CDR2 SYDVKM. V was clipped by 3 bases and J by 1 base; unmatched bases: 5.

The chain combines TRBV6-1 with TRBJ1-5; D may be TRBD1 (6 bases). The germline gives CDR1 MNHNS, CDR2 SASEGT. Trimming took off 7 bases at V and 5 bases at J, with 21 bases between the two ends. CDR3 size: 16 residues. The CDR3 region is CASIKPVQGMDQPQHF. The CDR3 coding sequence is TGTGCCAGCATTAAACCGGTACAGGGTATGGATCAGCCCCAGCATTTT.

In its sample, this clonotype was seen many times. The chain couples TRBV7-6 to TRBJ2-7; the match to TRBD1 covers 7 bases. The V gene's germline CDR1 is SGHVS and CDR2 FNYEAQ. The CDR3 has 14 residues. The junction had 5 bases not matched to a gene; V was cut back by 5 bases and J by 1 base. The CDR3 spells CASSPMTGSYEQYF. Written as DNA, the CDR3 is TGTGCCAGCAGCCCCATGACAGGGTCCTACGAGCAGTACTTC.

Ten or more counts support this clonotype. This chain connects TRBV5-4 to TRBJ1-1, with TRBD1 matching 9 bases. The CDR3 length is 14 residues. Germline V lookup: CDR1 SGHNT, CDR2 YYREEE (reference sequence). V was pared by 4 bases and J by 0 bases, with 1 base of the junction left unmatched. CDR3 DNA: TGTGCCAGCAGCGGGGACAGGGTGAACACTGAAGCTTTCTTT. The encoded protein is CASSGDRVNTEAFF. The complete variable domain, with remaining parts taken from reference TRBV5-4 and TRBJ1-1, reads ETGVTQSPTHLIKTRGQQVTLRCSSQSGHNTVSWYQQALGQGPQFIFQYYREEENGRGNFPPRFSGLQFPNYSSELNVNALELDDSALYLCASSGDRVNTEAFFGQGTRLTVV.

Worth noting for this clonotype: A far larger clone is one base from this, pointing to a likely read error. The chain's CDR3 is CASYKYGTAYEQYF. CDR3 coding DNA: TGTGCCAGTTACAAGTATGGGACAGCCTACGAGCAGTACTTC. V usage is TRBV6-5 and J usage is TRBJ2-7; 7 bases agree with TRBD1. Unmatched junction bases numbered 10, after V lost 9 bases and J lost 2 bases. The V gene's germline CDR1 is MNHEY and CDR2 SVGAGI. CDR3 length: 14 residues.